The 18 T cell receptor beta chains below were found in one sample sequenced in a study of cytomegalovirus exposure and HLA in healthy donors. The study ran its PCR with 60 Vbeta and 13 Jbeta primers. Assay: immunoSEQ multiplex PCR; the TCRdb copy retains only in-frame clones and omits some. The table shows approximately 79,000 clones, with around 79% occurring only once. Sequencing was done on a sample of PBMCs. These receptors came from a woman aged 40 to 50 in good health and CMV-seropositive.

This clone was picked up a small number of times. The V call is TRBV6-1, the J call TRBJ1-5; D call uncertain. Trimming removed 1 base at V and 4 bases at J, with 5 bases between. CDR3 length: 13 residues. Germline CDR1 reads MNHNS; CDR2 reads SASEGT. In nucleotides, the CDR3 is TGTGCCAGCAGTGAAGTCCCGAATCAGCCCCAGCATTTT. Amino acids: CASSEVPNQPQHF.

The chain has TRBV15 and TRBJ2-1; 10 bases match TRBD2. This CDR3 comprises 16 residues. Looked up from germline, CDR1 is LNHNV and CDR2 is YYDKDF (reference sequence). V lost 1 base to trimming and J lost 4 bases; unmatched junction nucleotides: 4. The CDR3 DNA follows: TGTGCCACCAGCAGAGCCGGGACTAGCGCGTACAATGAGCAGTTCTTC. Encoded protein: CATSRAGTSAYNEQFF.

This sequence joins TRBV7-9 and TRBJ1-2; 9 bases line up with TRBD1. CDR3 length: 15 residues. Germline CDR1 SEHNR, CDR2 FQNEAQ (reference sequence). The ends lost 5 bases at V and 5 bases at J; junction bases unmatched: 9. The CDR3 reads CASSNRDREYYGYTF. CDR3 sequence (DNA): TGTGCCAGCAGCAACCGGGACAGGGAATATTATGGCTACACCTTC.

This sequence joins TRBV29-1 and TRBJ2-7; perhaps TRBD2 as D (5 bases). V was clipped by 4 bases and J by 0 bases, with 13 bases between them. The germline V gene encodes CDR1 SQVTM and CDR2 ANQGSEA. CDR3 length equals 14 residues. The CDR3 loop reads CSVAPGGSSYEQYF. CDR3 nucleotides: TGCAGCGTTGCGCCGGGCGGGTCCTCCTACGAGCAGTACTTC.

V and J are TRBV6-6 and TRBJ1-2; 7 bases map to TRBD1. Per the germline V gene, CDR1 is MNHNY and CDR2 is SVGAGI (reference sequence). This CDR3 is 14 amino acids long. V shed 0 bases, J shed 7 bases, and the junction held 5 bases outside the gene matches. The CDR3 nucleotides are TGTGCCAGCAGTTACTCCGGGACAGTGACTGGCTACACCTTC. Translated, it gives CASSYSGTVTGYTF.

V gene TRBV5-1 combines with J gene TRBJ1-1; D is possibly TRBD1 (5 bases). V lost 0 bases and J 4 bases, leaving 16 bases between the germline ends. Looked up from germline, CDR1 is SGHRS and CDR2 is YFSETQ. CDR3 length equals 16 residues. The CDR3 protein is CASSLAGRVKGTEAFF. CDR3 DNA sequence: TGCGCCAGCAGCTTGGCCGGCAGGGTGAAGGGCACTGAAGCTTTCTTT.

The CDR3 DNA reads TGCGCCAGCAGATCGGGACTACCTAATTCACCCCTCCACTTT. Its protein is CASRSGLPNSPLHF. The chain is built from TRBV5-1 and TRBJ1-6, with D tentatively TRBD1 (5 bases). The CDR3 runs to 14 residues. V was trimmed by 5 bases and J by 6 bases, leaving 12 bases between them. CDR1 SGHRS and CDR2 YFSETQ come from the germline V gene.

The rearrangement joins TRBV5-3 to TRBJ2-5; D possibly corresponds to TRBD1 (6 bases). TRBV5-3 qualifies as an ORF whose function is uncertain. The CDR3 covers 14 residues. Trimming pared 4 bases from V and 1 base from J, leaving 11 bases between. Here the CDR3 DNA reads TGTGCCAGAAGCAAGGGACATCCCCAAGAGACCCAGTACTTC. Its protein is CARSKGHPQETQYF.

The CDR3 nucleotides read TGTGCCAGCAGTGGACAGGGGGAAGAAAAACTGTTTTTT. Translated: CASSGQGEEKLFF. The rearrangement links TRBV6-5 to TRBJ1-4; TRBD1 matches 10 bases. Trimming removed 5 bases from V and 8 bases from J; junction bases left unmatched: 2. CDR1 is MNHEY and CDR2 is SVGAGI in the germline V gene. This CDR3 region has 13 residues.

This clone was counted once. J is TRBJ1-1 and V is TRBV7-8; 7 bases align to TRBD1. Germline trimming cut 3 bases from V and 0 bases from J; bases unmatched to any gene: 4. CDR1 and CDR2 from the germline V gene are SGHVS and FQNEAQ. This CDR3 is 15 amino acids long. The CDR3 is CASSFLDRLNTEAFF. The CDR3, as DNA: TGTGCCAGCAGCTTCCTGGACAGGTTGAACACTGAAGCTTTCTTT.

The CDR3: CAWSNRRLGGEQYF. CDR3 nucleotides: TGTGCCTGGAGCAATCGACGGTTGGGGGGGGAGCAGTACTTC. The chain recombines TRBV30 with TRBJ2-7; 7 bases line up with TRBD2. Trimming at V came to 3 bases and at J to 7 bases, leaving 12 bases not matched to a gene. The CDR3 runs to 14 residues. The germline CDR1 and CDR2 sequences are GTSNPN and SVGIG (reference sequence).

J is TRBJ2-7 and V is TRBV30; D possibly corresponds to TRBD1 (6 bases). The V and J ends lost 2 bases and 6 bases respectively, with 23 bases between them. The CDR3 loop spans 16 amino acids. Germline values: CDR1 GTSNPN, CDR2 SVGIG (reference sequence). The CDR3 here is CAWSYLYRVNYLEQYF. CDR3 bases: TGTGCCTGGAGTTACCTCTACAGGGTGAATTATCTCGAGCAGTACTTC.

This clone was recorded a few times. The V and J genes are TRBV7-8 and TRBJ2-5; 8 nucleotides align to TRBD1. The CDR3 spans 16 residues. Trimming took 5 bases from V and 4 from J; bases not matched to a gene: 12. In germline, CDR1 is SGHVS, CDR2 FQNEAQ. The DNA of the CDR3 is TGTGCCAGCAGCGCTAGGACAGGGAGGAGTCGAGAGACCCAGTACTTC. As protein: CASSARTGRSRETQYF.

The gene calls are TRBV7-3 and TRBJ2-3; 9 bases are a match to TRBD2. V dropped 5 bases and J dropped 7; count of bases not matched to a gene: 16. The CDR3 has 17 residues. Germline assignment: CDR1 SGHTA and CDR2 FQGTGA. The CDR3 region has the DNA TGTGCCAGCAGCCAAGGGGAGGGTAGCGGGGGTTCGAATACGCAGTATTTT. It encodes CASSQGEGSGGSNTQYF.

The chain recombines TRBV15 with TRBJ1-2; 8 bases are a match to TRBD1. Germline CDR1 LNHNV, CDR2 YYDKDF (reference sequence). V was clipped by 0 bases and J by 5 bases; unmatched bases: 8. The length of the CDR3 is 16 residues. The CDR3 spells CATSRDDRGELYGYTF. CDR3 in DNA: TGTGCCACCAGCAGAGACGACAGGGGTGAACTGTATGGCTACACCTTC.

In DNA form, the CDR3 reads TGCGCCAGCAGCTTGCACGGGACAGGGGGCTACGAGCAGTACTTC. This encodes CASSLHGTGGYEQYF. The rearrangement joins TRBV5-1 to TRBJ2-7, with TRBD1 matching over 11 bases. This CDR3 is 15 amino acids long. CDR1 is SGHRS, CDR2 YFSETQ, per germline. V gave up 1 base and J gave up 3 bases; unmatched junction bases: 3. Based on the CDR3 plus reference TRBV5-1 and TRBJ2-7, the full variable domain is KAGVTQTPRYLIKTRGQQVTLSCSPISGHRSVSWYQQTPGQGLQFLFEYFSETQRNKGNFPGRFSGRQFSNSRSEMNVSTLELGDSALYLCASSLHGTGGYEQYFGPGTRLTVT.

This chain connects TRBV4-1 to TRBJ2-2; no clear D gene. Trimming removed 7 bases from V and 6 bases from J, with 9 bases in between. This CDR3 comprises 12 residues. Germline lookup yields CDR1 MGHRA and CDR2 YSYEKL. CDR3 coding DNA: TGCGCCAGCATCCCCTCCGCCGGGGAGCTGTTTTTT. Amino acids: CASIPSAGELFF.

Only a few counts were recorded for this clone. The chain is built from TRBV18 and TRBJ1-1; D uncertain. V was shortened by 2 bases and J by 0 bases, with 7 bases between the two germline ends. This CDR3 comprises 14 residues. Germline V gene data show CDR1 as KGHSH and CDR2 as LQKENI. This CDR3 reads CASSPGGLNTEAFF. The CDR3 coding sequence is TGTGCCAGCTCACCAGGCGGATTGAACACTGAAGCTTTCTTT.